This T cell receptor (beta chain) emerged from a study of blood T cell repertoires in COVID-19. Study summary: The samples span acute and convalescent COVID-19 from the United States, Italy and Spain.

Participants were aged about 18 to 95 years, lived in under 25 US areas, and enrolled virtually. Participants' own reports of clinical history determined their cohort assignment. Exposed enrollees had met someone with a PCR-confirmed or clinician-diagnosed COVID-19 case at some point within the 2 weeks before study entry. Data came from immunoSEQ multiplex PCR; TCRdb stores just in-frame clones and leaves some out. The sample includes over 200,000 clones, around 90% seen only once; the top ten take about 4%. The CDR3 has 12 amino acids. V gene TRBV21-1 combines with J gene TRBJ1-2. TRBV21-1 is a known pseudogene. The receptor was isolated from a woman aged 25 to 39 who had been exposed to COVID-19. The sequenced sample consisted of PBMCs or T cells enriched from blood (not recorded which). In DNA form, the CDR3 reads TGTGCCAGCAGCAAAGGCGGCTCTGGCTACACCTTC. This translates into CASSKGGSGYTF.